This T cell receptor beta chain was sequenced in a study of CD8+CD57+ T cells in acquired aplastic anemia. Study-wide results and limits: Overlap between patients and controls comprised 25 to 35 CD8+ CDR3 sequences.

Sequenced patients had shown CD8+CD57+ cell expansion by flow cytometry. Among the patients, all had severe acquired aplastic anemia. At blood sampling, none of the patients had yet received therapy. In regard to this clonotype: Its antigen is as yet unknown.

In germline, CDR1 is SEHNR, CDR2 FQNEAQ (reference sequence). This CDR3 comprises 13 residues. V was cut by 5 bases and J by 5 bases, with 9 bases left in between. Genomic DNA served as template for TCR beta VDJ and CDR3 profiling. TCRdb reprocessed the reads via MiXCR and lists one record per CDR3 protein. The table has 150,000 to 200,000 distinct CDR3 sequences, under 55% seen once. The V gene is TRBV7-9, the J gene TRBJ2-2; D is ambiguous. The sample consisted of sorted CD4+, CD8+, or CD8+CD57+ T cells (not recorded which) from PBMCs. This receptor was taken from a human donor with aplastic anemia. The CDR3 nucleotides read TGTGCCAGCAGCCCCCTCCTAACCGGGGAGCTGTTTTTT. Protein: CASSPLLTGELFF.